The entry below gives a single T cell receptor beta chain sequence along with its context. With a much larger clone just one base away, this may be a read error. A second PCR, run for roughly 7 to 12 cycles, used a sample-barcoded 5' primer plus a J-beta primer mix. All cDNA molecules were each tagged by a template-switch adaptor with 12 random nucleotides. Via MiXCR, TCRdb re-called the 5' RACE reads, giving one row per CDR3 protein. Among about 1.7 million distinct CDR3 sequences listed, over 25% were seen once. Germline-derived CDR1 and CDR2 are LGHNA and YNFKEQ. The CDR3 runs to 18 residues. The data originate from a study of blood T cells in healthy people across ages.

The clonotype was recovered from a woman aged 25 to 39 in good health. The rearrangement joins TRBV4-2 to TRBJ2-1; 10 bases are a match to TRBD2. The specimen sequenced was blood. The CDR3: CASSQDPSGGGPYNDQFF. In nucleotides, the CDR3 is TGTGCCAGCAGCCAAGATCCTAGCGGGGGTGGGCCCTACAATGATCAGTTCTTC.